This T cell receptor beta chain is drawn from a study of CD8+ T cells in alopecia areata (dated by TCRdb to the late 2010s). Regarding the research as a whole: To study T cell clonal expansion in alopecia areata, the researchers applied high-throughput TCRbeta sequencing to both the C3H/HeJ mouse model and human patients. On the human side, TCRbeta sequencing was run on scalp tissue and on sorted CD4+ and CD8+ peripheral blood T cells from healthy controls and from alopecia areata patients with either patchy or totalis/universalis disease. Scalp clonality was compared among normal scalp (n=4), patchy alopecia areata scalp (n=8), and alopecia totalis/universalis scalp (n=8). RNA came from the PAXgene miRNA kit for fixed scalp, the miRNeasy kit for PBMCs, and the RNeasy kit for mouse skin. TCRbeta CDR3 regions were amplified by immunoSEQ multiplex PCR using 35 Vbeta forward and 13 Jbeta reverse primers.

After PBMCs were isolated by density centrifugation and stained for CD3, CD4 and CD8, a FACSAria was used to sort CD4+ and CD8+ T cells. Scalp biopsies and blood samples were provided by unaffected controls. What the research found in general, with its limitations: Resident alphabeta T cells in normal human skin are also sequenced, complicating scalp TCR repertoire analysis, unlike mouse skin dominated by gammadelta T cells. Shared TCR sequences between patients were less evident than in mice, which may be partly attributable to HLA diversity in the patient population. Compared with normal scalp, lesional scalp, particularly in alopecia totalis/universalis, had higher clonality and more expanded CD8+ clones, which suggests antigenic drive.

Of note for this clone: There is no known antigen for this receptor. The input lacks base qualities; no much larger clone sits a single base away.

Library prep was done by the immunoSEQ multiplex PCR assay. To provide template for TCR sequencing, every sample had RNA extracted and reverse transcribed into cDNA. SuperScript III was used to make first-strand cDNA, primed with a 2:1 mix of oligo-dT and random hexamers. Amplification bias was assessed with a synthetic immune receptor repertoire, and residual bias was removed computationally. In the original analysis: Raw reads were preprocessed for error removal, and CDR3 was defined according to IMGT conventions as running from the conserved cysteine to phenylalanine. Clonality was computed by normalizing Shannon entropy by log2 of the number of productive unique TCRs and subtracting the result from 1. Whether each scalp clone was CD4 or CD8 was inferred by checking scalp TCRbeta sequences against the CD4 and CD8 repertoires from sorted blood. TCRdb provides this immuneACCESS table in a form limited to in-frame rearrangements. Some clones are lacking; in checked studies, under half of them reflect an unresolved V gene, and why the rest are absent is not known. V and J calls and clone size are those listed in that table; D and trimming were worked out from the DNA. In all, the sample holds 150,000 or so clones, and 55% to 65% of those were seen once. The ten largest account for 4.5% to 5% of the sample.

Based on the germline V gene (reference sequence), the CDR1 and CDR2 sequences are SEHNR and FQNEAQ. Measured from the cysteine to the phenylalanine, the CDR3 is 13 residues long. The entry retains the CDR3 DNA only, 39 bases that are in frame from base 1. The V end loses 8 bases and the J end loses 4 bases, and a stretch of 12 bases separates them. The sample consisted of CD4+ T cells sorted from blood. The TCR was taken from a human donor in good health. The chain is made from TRBV7-9 and TRBJ2-1; D gene: possibly TRBD2, on 6 matching bases. In nucleotides, the sequence is TGTGCCAGCGCTGGAGGGCCGTACAATGAGCAGTTCTTC. Its protein reads: CASAGGPYNEQFF.